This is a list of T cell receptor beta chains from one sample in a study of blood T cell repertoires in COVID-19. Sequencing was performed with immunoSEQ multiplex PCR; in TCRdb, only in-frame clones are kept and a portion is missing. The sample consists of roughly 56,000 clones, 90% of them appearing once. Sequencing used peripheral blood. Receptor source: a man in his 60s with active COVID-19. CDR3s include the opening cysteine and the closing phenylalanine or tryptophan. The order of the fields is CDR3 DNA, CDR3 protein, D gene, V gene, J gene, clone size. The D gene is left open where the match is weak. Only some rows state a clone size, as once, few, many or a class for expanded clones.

CDR3 DNA: TGTGCCAGCAGCTTCGGACAGGGCGGGCAGCCCCAGCATTTT; CDR3 protein: CASSFGQGGQPQHF; D gene: TRBD1; V gene: TRBV5-6; J gene: TRBJ1-5; clone size: once
CDR3 DNA: TGTGCCAGCAGCGCTACAGGGTCTTTCGTCACTGAAGCTTTCTTT; CDR3 protein: CASSATGSFVTEAFF; D gene: .; V gene: TRBV9; J gene: TRBJ1-1; clone size: .
CDR3 DNA: TGTGCCATCAGCCGGGAATACCAAGAGACCCAGTACTTC; CDR3 protein: CAISREYQETQYF; D gene: .; V gene: TRBV10-3; J gene: TRBJ2-5; clone size: .
CDR3 DNA: TGTGCCAGCAGCCATTCAGGATCTGGAAACACCATATATTTT; CDR3 protein: CASSHSGSGNTIYF; D gene: .; V gene: TRBV3-1/TRBV3-2; J gene: TRBJ1-3; clone size: .
CDR3 DNA: TGTGCCAGCAGCGGGACTAGCGGGATTCTAGGTGAGCAGTTCTTC; CDR3 protein: CASSGTSGILGEQFF; D gene: TRBD2; V gene: TRBV7-6; J gene: TRBJ2-1; clone size: .
CDR3 DNA: TGTGCCAGCAGTTTATCCCCCAGCGGCAATGAGCAGTTCTTC; CDR3 protein: CASSLSPSGNEQFF; D gene: .; V gene: TRBV28; J gene: TRBJ2-1; clone size: .
CDR3 DNA: TGTGCCAGTAGCCAACTCACAGATACGCAGTATTTT; CDR3 protein: CASSQLTDTQYF; D gene: .; V gene: TRBV19; J gene: TRBJ2-3; clone size: .
CDR3 DNA: TGTGCCATCCAGGGGCCTGACTCCTATAATTCACCCCTCCACTTT; CDR3 protein: CAIQGPDSYNSPLHF; D gene: .; V gene: TRBV28; J gene: TRBJ1-6; clone size: .
CDR3 DNA: TGTGCCAGCAGGTCCTTCGGCTCCTACAATGAGCAGTTCTTC; CDR3 protein: CASRSFGSYNEQFF; D gene: .; V gene: TRBV6-5; J gene: TRBJ2-1; clone size: .
CDR3 DNA: TGTGCCAGCTCACCACCGAGTAGCTCCTACAATGAGCAGTTCTTC; CDR3 protein: CASSPPSSSYNEQFF; D gene: .; V gene: TRBV18; J gene: TRBJ2-1; clone size: .
CDR3 DNA: TGTGCCAGCAGTTACATATTAACTGAGAGACAGGGGGGACAGTACTTC; CDR3 protein: CASSYILTERQGGQYF; D gene: TRBD1; V gene: TRBV6-6; J gene: TRBJ2-7; clone size: few
CDR3 DNA: TGCGCCAGCAGCTGGGGGGGAACTGGAAACACCATATATTTT; CDR3 protein: CASSWGGTGNTIYF; D gene: .; V gene: TRBV4-3; J gene: TRBJ1-3; clone size: .
CDR3 DNA: TGTGCCAGGGCGACAGGCTCCTACGAGCAGTACTTC; CDR3 protein: CARATGSYEQYF; D gene: .; V gene: TRBV19; J gene: TRBJ2-7; clone size: .
CDR3 DNA: TGTGCCAGCAGTTTTTCGGGGGGGCTCGTTTACGAGCAGTACTTC; CDR3 protein: CASSFSGGLVYEQYF; D gene: TRBD2; V gene: TRBV28; J gene: TRBJ2-7; clone size: .
CDR3 DNA: TGCAGCGTTGCCCTAGCGGACTCCTACGAGCAGTACTTC; CDR3 protein: CSVALADSYEQYF; D gene: TRBD2; V gene: TRBV29-1; J gene: TRBJ2-7; clone size: .
CDR3 DNA: TGCAGTGCCGGTGACTACGAGCAGTACTTC; CDR3 protein: CSAGDYEQYF; D gene: .; V gene: TRBV20-1; J gene: TRBJ2-7; clone size: .
CDR3 DNA: TGTGCCAGCAGCCATGCGGGGGGCCAAGAGACCCAGTACTTC; CDR3 protein: CASSHAGGQETQYF; D gene: TRBD2; V gene: TRBV11-2; J gene: TRBJ2-5; clone size: .
CDR3 DNA: TGTGCCAGCGGCTCGGGTGGCAATCAGCCCCAGCATTTT; CDR3 protein: CASGSGGNQPQHF; D gene: .; V gene: TRBV12-3/TRBV12-4; J gene: TRBJ1-5; clone size: .
CDR3 DNA: TGTGCCAGCTCAAGACTAGCGGGGGGTAGTGAGCAGTTCTTC; CDR3 protein: CASSRLAGGSEQFF; D gene: TRBD2; V gene: TRBV18; J gene: TRBJ2-1; clone size: .
CDR3 DNA: TGTGCCATCAGCGCTCAGGGGGCGAACACCGGGGAGCTGTTTTTT; CDR3 protein: CAISAQGANTGELFF; D gene: TRBD1; V gene: TRBV10-3; J gene: TRBJ2-2; clone size: .